Below, 28 T cell receptor beta chains from the same sample are listed, as sequenced in a study of T cells in Graves' hyperthyroidism and ophthalmopathy. Authors of the study amplified TCR beta CDR3 regions from RNA transcripts. HTBI primers drove first-round RT-PCR of the TCR CDR3. TCRdb fed the multiplex PCR reads into MiXCR, producing one record per CDR3 protein. The sample lists 450,000 to 650,000 distinct CDR3 sequences, about 15% seen once, with approximately 15% in the top ten. Specimen: blood. The origin of the receptors is a woman between 18 and 29 years old with Graves' ophthalmopathy.

V gene TRBV5-1 combines with J gene TRBJ2-1, with 8 bases fitting TRBD1. The V and J ends lost 0 bases and 8 bases, in that order; junction bases with no gene match: 4. Germline V CDR1 and CDR2: SGHRS, YFSETQ. The CDR3 is made up of 14 amino acids. The CDR3 DNA follows: TGCGCCAGCAGCTTGGAGACAGGGGAACATGAGCAGTTCTTC. Amino acid sequence: CASSLETGEHEQFF.

The sample holds one count of this clonotype. This chain connects TRBV5-1 to TRBJ1-2; D may be TRBD1 (6 bases). Deletions cut 0 bases from V and 7 bases from J, with 13 bases between. The CDR3 sequence is 14 residues long. In germline, CDR1 is SGHRS, CDR2 YFSETQ. CDR3 bases: TGCGCCAGCAGCTTGGATGGCAGAGGGGGTGGCTACACCTTC. It translates to CASSLDGRGGGYTF.

This clonotype occurred many times. The chain links TRBV30 to TRBJ1-6, with D tentatively TRBD1 (5 bases). V lost 3 bases to trimming and J lost 5 bases, with 11 bases between them. This CDR3 has 14 amino acids. CDR1 and CDR2 (germline): GTSNPN, SVGIG (reference sequence). DNA of the CDR3: TGTGCCTGGAGCCCCGGGACGGATAATTCACCCCTCCACTTT. It codes for CAWSPGTDNSPLHF.

V gene TRBV28 combines with J gene TRBJ2-3, with 14 bases that match TRBD2. Germline CDR1 MDHEN, CDR2 SYDVKM. V was clipped by 10 bases and J by 2 bases; unmatched bases: 20. The CDR3 consists of 20 residues. The CDR3 is CATKPLGLAGANYYTDTQYF. The CDR3 DNA follows: TGTGCCACCAAACCACTGGGACTAGCGGGAGCGAATTACTACACAGATACGCAGTATTTT.

Remarks on this clonotype: Being one base from a much bigger clone, this may be a read error. The rearrangement joins TRBV2 to TRBJ2-5; 9 bases fit TRBD2. V shed 3 bases, J shed 2 bases, and the junction held 10 bases outside the gene matches. Germline V gives CDR1 SNHLY, CDR2 FYNNEI. The CDR3 is 17 amino acids. CDR3 region: CASSDLGSGGPQETQYF. The CDR3 DNA follows: TGTGCCAGCAGTGATTTAGGTAGCGGGGGCCCTCAAGAGACCCAGTACTTC.

This clonotype has ten or more counts. V and J are TRBV11-2 and TRBJ1-2; TRBD1 aligns across 7 bases. Germline-derived CDR1 and CDR2 are SGHAT and FQNNGV. V lost 4 bases and J lost 2; bases outside the gene matches: 13. CDR3 length: 17 residues. CDR3 coding DNA: TGTGCCAGCAGCTCACTTATTTATTCGGACAGGAACTATGGCTACACCTTC. Amino acid sequence: CASSSLIYSDRNYGYTF.

This clonotype was seen repeatedly, ten times or more. The V call is TRBV6-1, the J call TRBJ1-2; D is unclear. V lost 0 bases and J lost 4, with 12 bases in between. Germline loops: CDR1 MNHNS, CDR2 SASEGT. The CDR3 length is 15 residues. CDR3 in amino acids: CASSEALSGGYGYTF. CDR3 nucleotide sequence: TGTGCCAGCAGTGAAGCCCTATCGGGCGGCTATGGCTACACCTTC.

This chain connects TRBV24-1 to TRBJ2-1; tentatively, D is TRBD1 (6 bases). Germline V gene data show CDR1 as KGHDR and CDR2 as SFDVKD. The CDR3 runs to 15 residues. V lost 3 bases and J 0 bases, leaving 8 bases between the germline ends. The CDR3 region is CATSDGTPSYNEQFF. As DNA, the CDR3 is TGTGCCACCAGTGATGGGACACCCTCCTACAATGAGCAGTTCTTC.

This clonotype has at least ten counts. The chain recombines TRBV12-3 or TRBV12-4 with TRBJ1-6, with a tentative D call TRBD1 (6 bases). The ends were cut back, 5 bases at V and 5 bases at J, with 13 bases in the middle. The CDR3 extends over 15 amino acids. The CDR3 loop reads CASSPTGSDNSPLHF. CDR3 DNA: TGTGCCAGCAGTCCAACAGGGAGCGATAATTCACCCCTCCACTTT.

This clonotype was detected many times. The chain combines TRBV7-2 with TRBJ1-1; 9 bases are shared with TRBD1. Germline V gene lookup returns CDR1 SGHTA and CDR2 FQGNSA. Trimming took 5 bases from V and 1 from J; bases not matched to a gene: 8. This CDR3 has 16 residues. The CDR3 DNA follows: TGTGCCAGCAGCCTCGCCGGACAGGGGACGAACACTGAAGCTTTCTTT. Translating gives CASSLAGQGTNTEAFF.

This clonotype was seen once. The gene calls are TRBV28 and TRBJ2-1, with 13 bases fitting TRBD2. The CDR3 is 16 residues long. With V trimmed by 6 bases and J by 5 bases, 7 bases remained unmatched. The germline V gene has CDR1 MDHEN and CDR2 SYDVKM. CDR3 in DNA: TGTGCCAGCAGCCCAGGGACTAGCGGGGAAGACAATGAGCAGTTCTTC. This encodes CASSPGTSGEDNEQFF.

The rearrangement uses TRBV19 and TRBJ2-7, with D possibly called TRBD1 or TRBD2 (5 bases each). This CDR3 region has 16 residues. Between the trimmed V and J ends, which lost 2 bases and 1 base, there was a span of 15 bases. Germline V CDR1 and CDR2: LNHDA, SQIVND (reference sequence). The CDR3 nucleotides are TGTGCCAGTAGTATATTAAGCGGCGAGGGGTCCTACGAGCAGTACTTC. Its translation is CASSILSGEGSYEQYF.

In this sample, this clonotype turned up many times. This chain uses TRBV28 with TRBJ1-5; D remains ambiguous. Germline CDR1 is MDHEN and CDR2 is SYDVKM. Trimming took off 3 bases at V and 4 bases at J, with 7 bases between the two ends. The CDR3 runs to 13 residues. The DNA for the CDR3 is TGTGCCAGCAGTTTTGCGGGAAATCAGCCCCAGCATTTT. This gives the protein CASSFAGNQPQHF.

The V and J genes are TRBV7-2 and TRBJ2-1; the match to TRBD2 covers 9 bases. This CDR3 has 14 residues. The J segment lost 15 bases and the V segment lost 1 base, leaving 10 bases of the junction unmatched. The germline CDR1 and CDR2 sequences are SGHTA and FQGNSA. CDR3 in DNA: TGTGCCAGCAGCTTAGGCTTTAGCGGGAGTGGTCGGTTCTTC. Translated, it gives CASSLGFSGSGRFF.

The table lists this clonotype with many counts. V gene TRBV12-3 or TRBV12-4 combines with J gene TRBJ2-7, with 7 bases aligning to TRBD1. There are 13 residues in the CDR3. The trim removed 6 bases at V and 0 bases at J, leaving 2 bases unmatched. The CDR3 sequence: CASRGDSSYEQYF. For the CDR3, the DNA is TGTGCCAGCAGGGGGGACAGCTCCTACGAGCAGTACTTC.

The chain links TRBV6-5 to TRBJ1-2, with D unclear. CDR3 length: 16 amino acids. V was trimmed by 2 bases and J by 3 bases, leaving 16 bases between them. From germline, CDR1 is MNHEY and CDR2 SVGAGI. In DNA, the CDR3 is TGTGCCAGCAGTTACCTATCAGCCGTTGAAGACTATGGCTACACCTTC. Protein sequence: CASSYLSAVEDYGYTF.

The V and J genes are TRBV20-1 and TRBJ2-7; 9 positions match TRBD2. The J segment lost 2 bases and the V segment lost 0 bases, leaving 20 bases of the junction unmatched. This CDR3 region has 20 residues. Germline V CDR1 and CDR2: DFQATT, SNEGSKA (reference sequence). The CDR3 here is CSARDSTRFGASGDTYEQYF. The CDR3 DNA reads as TGCAGTGCTAGAGACTCAACCCGATTTGGGGCTAGCGGGGACACCTACGAGCAGTACTTC.

The gene calls are TRBV19 and TRBJ1-1; tentative D call: TRBD1 (5 bases). The CDR3 is 15 residues long. V shed 3 bases and J shed 1 base, with 12 bases lying between them. CDR1 and CDR2 from the germline V gene are LNHDA and SQIVND (reference sequence). The CDR3: CASSIQTGGNTEAFF. The CDR3 nucleotides are TGTGCCAGTAGTATTCAGACGGGGGGGAACACTGAAGCTTTCTTT.

This clonotype was seen ten or more times. The rearrangement links TRBV30 to TRBJ2-3; maybe TRBD2 (6 bases). The CDR3 is made up of 15 amino acids. The V gene's germline CDR1 is GTSNPN and CDR2 SVGIG (reference sequence). V gave up 0 bases and J gave up 1 base, with 11 bases separating them. CDR3 in DNA: TGTGCCTGGAGTGTAACACGGAGGGGCACAGATACGCAGTATTTT. Translation gives CAWSVTRRGTDTQYF. The full variable domain, completed using reference TRBV30 and TRBJ2-3, is SQTIHQWPATLVQPVGSPLSLECTVEGTSNPNLYWYRQAAGRGLQLLFYSVGIGQISSEVPQNLSASRPQDRQFILSSKKLLLSDSGFYLCAWSVTRRGTDTQYFGPGTRLTVL.

This clonotype showed up just a few times. V and J are TRBV6-1 and TRBJ2-1; 9 bases map to TRBD2. Unmatched junction bases numbered 6, after V lost 5 bases and J lost 4 bases. The germline V gene has CDR1 MNHNS and CDR2 SASEGT. The CDR3 has 15 amino acids. CDR3 sequence (DNA): TGTGCCAGCAGTAACCCTAGCGGGGATTACAATGAGCAGTTCTTC. Protein sequence: CASSNPSGDYNEQFF.

This clonotype was counted at least ten times. The chain carries TRBV3-1 and TRBJ1-1; D might be TRBD1 (5 bases). Germline CDR1 and CDR2: LGHDT and YNNKEL (reference sequence). The V end lost 4 bases, the J end lost 4 bases, and 19 bases lay between the germline ends. This CDR3 is built from 16 residues. The DNA of the CDR3 is TGTGCCAGCAGCCCCCCTCTTGTGGGTGGGGCCACTGAAGCTTTCTTT. As protein: CASSPPLVGGATEAFF.

The rearrangement links TRBV19 to TRBJ2-2, with 7 positions matching TRBD2. J gave up 6 bases and V 3 bases, and 7 bases lay outside the gene matches. Germline CDR1 LNHDA, CDR2 SQIVND (reference sequence). The CDR3 has 15 residues. The CDR3 sequence is CASSIRDYLSGELFF. The DNA for the CDR3 is TGTGCCAGTAGTATTAGGGACTATCTCTCCGGGGAGCTGTTTTTT. Using reference TRBV19 and TRBJ2-2 for the parts outside the CDR3, the full variable domain is DGGITQSPKYLFRKEGQNVTLSCEQNLNHDAMYWYRQDPGQGLRLIYYSQIVNDFQKGDIAEGYSVSREKKESFPLTVTSAQKNPTAFYLCASSIRDYLSGELFFGEGSRLTVL.

This clonotype was picked up a small number of times. J is TRBJ1-2 and V is TRBV13; D ambiguous. The V end was cut by 5 bases, the J end by 4 bases, with 14 bases between. The germline V gene encodes CDR1 PRHDT and CDR2 FYEKMQ (reference sequence). The CDR3 extends over 14 amino acids. Here the CDR3 reads CASSINRGSYGYTF. The CDR3, as DNA: TGTGCCAGCAGCATAAACCGGGGAAGCTATGGCTACACCTTC. Based on the CDR3 plus reference TRBV13 and TRBJ1-2, the full variable domain is AAGVIQSPRHLIKEKRETATLKCYPIPRHDTVYWYQQGPGQDPQFLISFYEKMQSDKGSIPDRFSAQQFSDYHSELNMSSLELGDSALYFCASSINRGSYGYTFGSGTRLTVV.

This clonotype was observed many times. The J gene is TRBJ2-7, the V gene TRBV2; unclear D gene. This CDR3 comprises 14 residues. Per germline, CDR1 SNHLY and CDR2 FYNNEI. Between the trimmed V and J ends, which lost 7 bases and 1 base, there was a span of 14 bases. CDR3 nucleotide sequence: TGTGCCAGCAAAGTTGGGCTCCGATCCTACGAGCAGTACTTC. Translated: CASKVGLRSYEQYF. The full variable domain, with the rest looked up from reference TRBV2 and TRBJ2-7, is EPEVTQTPSHQVTQMGQEVILRCVPISNHLYFYWYRQILGQKVEFLVSFYNNEISEKSEIFDDQFSVERPDGSNFTLKIRSTKLEDSAMYFCASKVGLRSYEQYFGPGTRLTVT.

J is TRBJ2-1 and V is TRBV29-1, with a possible D match to TRBD2 (5 bases). The CDR3 covers 14 residues. Germline lookup yields CDR1 SQVTM and CDR2 ANQGSEA. Trimming left V 6 bases short and J 8 bases short, with 20 bases between. The CDR3 coding sequence is TGCAGCGTCATAAGTGGGCCCCTCGGGGATGAGCAGTTCTTC. It is translated as CSVISGPLGDEQFF.

At least ten counts were recorded for this clonotype. The chain combines TRBV4-1 with TRBJ2-7, with no clear D. Germline V lookup: CDR1 MGHRA, CDR2 YSYEKL. The V end was cut by 3 bases, the J end by 2 bases, with 14 bases between. The CDR3 totals 15 residues. The CDR3 loop is CASSQAPSQAYEQYF. The CDR3 nucleotides are TGCGCCAGCAGCCAGGCTCCGAGTCAAGCCTACGAGCAGTACTTC.

This clonotype was counted between two and nine times. A much bigger clone sits one base away, suggesting this may be a read error. The V gene is TRBV7-2, the J gene TRBJ2-1; D gene uncertain. Germline V CDR1 and CDR2: SGHTA, FQGNSA. Trimming took off 5 bases at V and 2 bases at J, with 13 bases between the two ends. There are 15 residues in the CDR3. The CDR3 sequence is CASSKGGTTYNEQFF. The CDR3 coding sequence is TGTGCCAGCAGCAAGGGCGGAACAACCTACAATGAGCAGTTCTTC.

The rearrangement uses TRBV7-9 and TRBJ1-2; 11 positions match TRBD1. This CDR3 comprises 16 residues. CDR1 SEHNR and CDR2 FQNEAQ come from the germline V gene (reference sequence). The J segment lost 7 bases and the V segment lost 5 bases, leaving 12 bases of the junction unmatched. CDR3 amino acids: CASSAITGQGGRGYTF. For the CDR3, the DNA is TGTGCCAGCAGCGCGATCACGGGACAGGGGGGCCGTGGCTACACCTTC.